Listed below are T cell receptor beta chains from one sample, sequenced in a study of identical twins. From the 5' RACE reads, TCRdb called clonotypes with MiXCR, one entry per CDR3 protein. This sample has a few hundred thousand distinct CDR3 sequences, with about 13% found just once. The data also belong to a second study, concerning yellow fever vaccine responses in identical twins.

Sequencing was performed on CD4+ T cells sorted from blood. These receptor sequences come from a woman between 18 and 29 years old in good health. Each CDR3 is given without its conserved first and last residue.

J | V | length | CDR3
TRBJ2-1 | TRBV30 | 12 | AWRPVMNSDEQF
TRBJ2-1 | TRBV20-1 | 13 | SARALAEAYNEQF
TRBJ1-1 | TRBV20-1 | 11 | SARDKGNTEAF
TRBJ2-1 | TRBV6-5 | 16 | ASSYTGGGGAVGGEQF
TRBJ2-1 | TRBV6-1 | 11 | ASRGLAHNEQF
TRBJ2-4 | TRBV18 | 12 | ASSPAQGRNIQY
TRBJ2-1 | TRBV28 | 13 | ASRGVGGGPRVGF
TRBJ2-2 | TRBV12-3/TRBV12-4 | 14 | ASSLRLAGDAGELF
TRBJ2-4 | TRBV20-1 | 12 | RGTQGADGDIQY
TRBJ1-1 | TRBV7-9 | 11 | ASSSTSNTEAF
TRBJ1-2 | TRBV10-3 | 11 | AISEKSRPGYT
TRBJ1-3 | TRBV6-1 | 13 | ASTPSKSAGNTIY
TRBJ1-5 | TRBV20-1 | 13 | SAFQGAVGNQPQH
TRBJ2-3 | TRBV2 | 12 | ASSEGVAGDTQY
TRBJ2-5 | TRBV30 | 12 | AWRLLAGPGTQY
TRBJ2-1 | TRBV30 | 9 | AWILRNEQF
TRBJ1-1 | TRBV5-6 | 13 | ASSLVASKGTEAF
TRBJ2-7 | TRBV4-2 | 13 | ASSREGGALYEQY
TRBJ2-1 | TRBV7-3 | 14 | ASSLRGTSGGNEQF
TRBJ1-2 | TRBV2 | 9 | ASIGGSGYT
TRBJ1-1 | TRBV28 | 11 | ASTLGRNTEAF
TRBJ1-1 | TRBV5-1 | 13 | ASSRDGQAGTEAF
TRBJ2-3 | TRBV2 | 14 | ASRLAGSSFTDTQY
TRBJ2-7 | TRBV4-1 | 15 | ASSQPRGGQLPYEQY
TRBJ2-1 | TRBV6-2/TRBV6-3 | 12 | ASRLAGTFSEQF
TRBJ2-3 | TRBV24-1 | 12 | ATSEGTGSDTQY
TRBJ2-7 | TRBV11-1 | 12 | ASRGVRSGAEQY
TRBJ2-2 | TRBV6-1 | 12 | AIQWDRATGELF
TRBJ1-4 | TRBV14 | 14 | ASSLGVRQGSEKLF
TRBJ2-3 | TRBV5-1 | 9 | ASSSADTQY
TRBJ2-2 | TRBV5-5 | 13 | ASTLGGVNTGELF
TRBJ2-7 | TRBV2 | 10 | ASRGGPGEQY
TRBJ2-1 | TRBV4-1 | 14 | ASSQLGQGPDNEQF
TRBJ2-7 | TRBV28 | 9 | ASGRHYEQY
TRBJ2-6 | TRBV3-1 | 15 | ASSHGEGSSGANVLT
TRBJ2-7 | TRBV7-2 | 10 | AIRGAENEQY
TRBJ2-1 | TRBV4-2 | 13 | ASSQFAQVVNEQF
TRBJ2-3 | TRBV2 | 12 | ASSEVSRQDTQY
TRBJ1-4 | TRBV12-3/TRBV12-4 | 13 | ASSPRQAINEKLF
TRBJ2-3 | TRBV11-2 | 14 | ASSTYSQHRTDTQY
TRBJ2-1 | TRBV20-1 | 12 | SARDRDSYNEQF
TRBJ2-3 | TRBV6-1 | 13 | ASNRQGSSTDTQY
TRBJ2-1 | TRBV5-5 | 14 | ASSFAGTSHYNEQF
TRBJ2-1 | TRBV30 | 13 | AWTSLAGVNNEQF
TRBJ2-2 | TRBV28 | 13 | ASSTDRGNTGELF
TRBJ1-5 | TRBV27 | 13 | ASSLRPDSNQPQH
TRBJ2-5 | TRBV4-3 | 15 | ASSQETSGRVTGTQY
TRBJ2-7 | TRBV27 | 12 | ARNRDRGFYEQY
TRBJ1-6 | TRBV6-5 | 12 | ASSWDARNSPLH
TRBJ2-5 | TRBV5-3 | 11 | ARSDDRVLTQY
TRBJ1-4 | TRBV7-8 | 9 | ASSFGEKLF
TRBJ2-3 | TRBV14 | 9 | ASSRLDTQY
TRBJ2-1 | TRBV2 | 12 | ASSEWGLAGEQF